The entry below describes one TCR beta chain. Its antigen is currently unknown. Every donor gave 9 to 10 milliliters of peripheral blood. Sample-barcoded 5' priming and a J-beta primer mix drove a second PCR of 7 to 11 cycles. Carrying 12 random nucleotides, a template-switch adaptor labeled each individual cDNA molecule. TCRdb used MiXCR to reprocess the 5' RACE reads, holding one entry per CDR3 protein. Of about 1.4 million distinct CDR3 sequences listed, around 59% were seen once; the top ten hold roughly 7%. The data were taken from a study of blood T cells in healthy people across ages. General study results and limits: It was not possible, with unsorted PBMCs, to conclusively compare naive and antigen-experienced cells. The fall in TCR beta diversity per million T cells was roughly linear with age.

The CDR3 contains 14 residues. From germline, CDR1 is DFQATT and CDR2 SNEGSKA (reference sequence). Trimming shortened V by 3 bases and J by 4 bases, and 16 bases separated the two germline ends. This chain joins TRBV20-1 and TRBJ2-7; tentatively, D is TRBD2 (6 bases). The receptor's source is a man aged 18-30 years in good health. Sequencing was carried out using blood. Here the CDR3 reads CSARHPGLLYEQYF. CDR3 DNA sequence: TGCAGTGCTAGGCACCCGGGACTTTTATACGAGCAGTACTTC.